This T cell receptor (beta chain) comes out of a study of T-cell memory formation after mild COVID-19 (dated by TCRdb to the early 2020s). Regarding the complete study: TCR sequence clusters from the two donors were largely donor specific. In two donors, T-cell clones that expanded and contracted after mild COVID-19 were followed by sequencing TCRalpha and TCRbeta repertoires longitudinally. Two young, previously healthy adult volunteers made up the cohort, one male and one female.

In regard to this clonotype: Its antigen is not yet known. No base quality information exists; no much larger clone differs at one position.

The germline V and J ends show losses of 2 bases and 7 bases respectively, and no gene match explains 5 bases of the junction. Per the germline V gene, SGHDT is the CDR1 and YYEEEE is the CDR2. CDR3 length: 13 amino acids, cysteine to phenylalanine. The sequence is cut down to CDR3 DNA, 39 bases in frame from base 1. Sequenced using an Illumina NovaSeq 6000. TCRalpha and TCRbeta cDNA libraries were constructed by 5'RACE with constant-segment primers, with sample barcodes and unique molecular identifiers being introduced. RNA was extracted from every sample with Trizol reagent. The libraries were amplified in two PCR steps, and the second step added a second sample barcode and Illumina TruSeq adapters. Sequencing of the libraries was done on an Illumina NovaSeq, producing 2 x 150 bp paired-end reads. The study's processing was this. The reads were demultiplexed and collapsed into UMI-guided consensus sequences using migec v1.2.7. With mixcr v2.1.11, UMI consensuses were aligned to TRA and TRB V and J templates and assembled into clonotypes. Expanded or contracted clonotypes were those called significant by both edgeR and NoisET, with noise models trained on biological replicates. For edgeR calls, the thresholds were a false discovery rate-adjusted p below 0.01 and a log2 fold-change of 1. PCA with hierarchical clustering of max-normalized trajectories of the 1000 most abundant clonotypes was used as exploratory dynamics analysis. Separately sequenced CD4+ and CD8+ repertoires were used to assign the CD4 or CD8 phenotype of responding clones. Clones were called with MiXCR by TCRdb after fastp trimmed the public reads at Q25, and only in-frame beta chains were retained. Entries that share a CDR3 protein sequence are merged under the most common genes and DNA. What appears here as the V and J calls and clone size reflects TCRdb's work, not the paper's. The sample table records roughly 300,000 distinct CDR3 sequences; about 13% of these occur just once. The ten biggest clones cover around a fifth of the sample.

PBMCs were isolated by Ficoll-Paque density gradient centrifugation. Overall study results and their limits: The study included only a couple of mild cases, and larger cohorts that include severe cases with pre-infection samples were judged to be necessary. Some responding clones were found in pre-infection memory, which suggests that pre-existing cross-reactive memory T cells took part in the SARS-CoV-2 response. Contracting CD4+ clones appeared mostly in the CM and EM memory subsets, whereas CD8+ clones were enriched in EMRA. SARS-CoV-2 specificity was not confirmed for the second-wave clones peaking on day 37. Balanced CD4/CD8 phenotypes were observed for clones contracting from day 15 to 85, whereas a bias towards CD4+ was observed for a second wave of clones expanding from day 15 to 37.

The clonotype was recovered from a man between 18 and 29 years old who had mild COVID-19 (a few samples of this study predate the infection). The sample titles of this study are shuffled in the database, so cell type and time point are left out; the donor was told from shared clones. The rearrangement joined TRBV5-6 to TRBJ1-1, with 7 middle bases fitting TRBD1. Sequenced: PBMCs or a T cell subset sorted from them (not recorded which). The CDR3 loop reads CASSFKGALEAFF. The DNA sequence reads TGTGCCAGCAGCTTTAAGGGGGCCCTTGAAGCTTTCTTT.